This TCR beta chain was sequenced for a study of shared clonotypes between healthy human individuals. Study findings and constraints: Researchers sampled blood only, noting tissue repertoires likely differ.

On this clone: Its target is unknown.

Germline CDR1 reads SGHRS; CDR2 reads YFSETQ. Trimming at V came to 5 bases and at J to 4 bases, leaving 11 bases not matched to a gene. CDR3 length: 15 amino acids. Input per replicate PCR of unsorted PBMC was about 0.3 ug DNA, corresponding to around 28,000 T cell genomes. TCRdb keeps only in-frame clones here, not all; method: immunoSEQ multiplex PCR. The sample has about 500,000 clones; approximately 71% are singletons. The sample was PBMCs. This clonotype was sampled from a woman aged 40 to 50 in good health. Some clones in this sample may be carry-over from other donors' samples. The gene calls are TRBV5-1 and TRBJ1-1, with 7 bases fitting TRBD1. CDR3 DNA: TGCGCCAGCAGTCCGTTACAGGGGAGAGGCACTGAAGCTTTCTTT. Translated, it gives CASSPLQGRGTEAFF.